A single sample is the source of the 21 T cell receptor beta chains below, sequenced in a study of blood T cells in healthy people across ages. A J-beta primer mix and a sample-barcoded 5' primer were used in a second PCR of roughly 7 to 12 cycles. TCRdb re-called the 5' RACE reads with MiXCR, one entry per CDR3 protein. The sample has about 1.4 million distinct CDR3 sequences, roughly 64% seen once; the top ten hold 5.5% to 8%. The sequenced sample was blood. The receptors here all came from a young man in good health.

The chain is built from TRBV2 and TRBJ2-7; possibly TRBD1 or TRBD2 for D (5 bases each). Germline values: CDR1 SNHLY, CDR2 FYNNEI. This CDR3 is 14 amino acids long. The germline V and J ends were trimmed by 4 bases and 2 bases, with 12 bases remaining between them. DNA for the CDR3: TGTGCCAGCAGTGTGGGACCGCCGACCTACGAGCAGTACTTC. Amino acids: CASSVGPPTYEQYF.

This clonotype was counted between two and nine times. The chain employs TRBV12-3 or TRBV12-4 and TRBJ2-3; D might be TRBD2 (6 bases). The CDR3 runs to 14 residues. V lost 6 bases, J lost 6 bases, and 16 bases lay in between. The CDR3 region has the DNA TGTGCCAGCAGCCGCGGGACCGCGGTTGATACGCAGTATTTT. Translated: CASSRGTAVDTQYF.

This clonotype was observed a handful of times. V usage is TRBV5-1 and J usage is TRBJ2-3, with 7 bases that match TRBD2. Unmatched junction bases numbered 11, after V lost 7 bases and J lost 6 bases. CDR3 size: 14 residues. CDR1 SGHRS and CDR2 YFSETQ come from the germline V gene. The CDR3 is CASDATGGGDTQYF. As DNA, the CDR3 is TGCGCCAGCGATGCAACCGGGGGAGGGGATACGCAGTATTTT.

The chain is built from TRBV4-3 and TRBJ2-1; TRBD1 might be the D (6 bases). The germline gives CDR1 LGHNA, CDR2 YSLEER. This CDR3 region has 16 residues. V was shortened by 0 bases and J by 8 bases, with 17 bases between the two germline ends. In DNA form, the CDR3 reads TGCGCCAGCAGCCAAGAAGGAACAGGGATTTCTTATGAGCAGTTCTTC. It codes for CASSQEGTGISYEQFF.

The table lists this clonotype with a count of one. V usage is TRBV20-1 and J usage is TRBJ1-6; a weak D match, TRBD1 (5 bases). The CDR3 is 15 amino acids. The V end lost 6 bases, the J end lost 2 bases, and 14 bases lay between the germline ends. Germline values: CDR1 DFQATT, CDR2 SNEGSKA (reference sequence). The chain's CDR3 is CSACREDPYNSPLHF. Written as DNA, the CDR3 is TGCAGTGCCTGCAGGGAAGACCCCTATAATTCACCCCTCCACTTT.

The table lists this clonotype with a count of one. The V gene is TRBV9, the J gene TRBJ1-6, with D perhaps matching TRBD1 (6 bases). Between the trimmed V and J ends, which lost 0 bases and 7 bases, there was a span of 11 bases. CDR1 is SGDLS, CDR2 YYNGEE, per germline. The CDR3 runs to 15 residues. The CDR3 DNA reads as TGTGCCAGCAGCGTAGTGGGGGGCCCGAATTCACCCCTCCACTTT. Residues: CASSVVGGPNSPLHF.

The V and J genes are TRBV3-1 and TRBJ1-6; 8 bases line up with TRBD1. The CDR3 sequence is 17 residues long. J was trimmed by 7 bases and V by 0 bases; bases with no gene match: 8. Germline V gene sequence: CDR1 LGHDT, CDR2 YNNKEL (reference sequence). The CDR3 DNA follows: TGTGCCAGCAGCCAAGATGGGTGGACAGGGCCCAATTCACCCCTCCACTTT. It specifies CASSQDGWTGPNSPLHF.

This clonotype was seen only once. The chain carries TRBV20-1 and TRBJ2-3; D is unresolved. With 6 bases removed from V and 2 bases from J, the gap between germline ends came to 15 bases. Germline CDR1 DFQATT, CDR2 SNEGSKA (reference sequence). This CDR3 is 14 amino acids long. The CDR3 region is CSAPGGYSTDTQYF. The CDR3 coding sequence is TGCAGTGCCCCCGGCGGCTACTCCACAGATACGCAGTATTTT.

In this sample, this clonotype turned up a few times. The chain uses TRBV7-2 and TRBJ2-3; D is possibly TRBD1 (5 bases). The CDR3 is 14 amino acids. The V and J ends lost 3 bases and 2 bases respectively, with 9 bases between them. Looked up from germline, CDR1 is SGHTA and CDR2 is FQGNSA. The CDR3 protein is CASSLTEVTDTQYF. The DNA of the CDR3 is TGTGCCAGCAGCTTGACAGAAGTCACAGATACGCAGTATTTT.

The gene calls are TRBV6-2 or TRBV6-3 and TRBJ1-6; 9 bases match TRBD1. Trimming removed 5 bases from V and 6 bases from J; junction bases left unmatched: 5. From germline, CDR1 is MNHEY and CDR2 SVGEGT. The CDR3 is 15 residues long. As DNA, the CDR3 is TGTGCCAGCAGTCACAGGGGGCATGGTAATTCACCCCTCCACTTT. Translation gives CASSHRGHGNSPLHF.

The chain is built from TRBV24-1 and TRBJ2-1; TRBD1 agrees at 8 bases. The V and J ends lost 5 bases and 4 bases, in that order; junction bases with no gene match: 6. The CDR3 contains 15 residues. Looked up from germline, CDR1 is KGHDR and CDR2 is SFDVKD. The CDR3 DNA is TGTGCCACCAGTGGTGGACAGGGCTCATACAATGAGCAGTTCTTC. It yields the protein CATSGGQGSYNEQFF.

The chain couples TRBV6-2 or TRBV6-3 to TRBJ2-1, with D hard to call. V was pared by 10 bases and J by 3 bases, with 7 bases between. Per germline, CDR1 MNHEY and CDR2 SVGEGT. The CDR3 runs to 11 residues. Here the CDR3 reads CAISFYNEQFF. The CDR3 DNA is TGTGCCATCAGCTTCTACAATGAGCAGTTCTTC.

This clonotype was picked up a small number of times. The CDR3 loop is CASSLEMGQGALGYTF. The CDR3 DNA reads TGTGCCAGCAGCTTAGAAATGGGACAGGGGGCGCTCGGCTACACCTTC. The rearrangement joins TRBV7-9 to TRBJ1-2; the match to TRBD1 covers 12 bases. This CDR3 contains 16 residues. The V gene end was trimmed by 1 base and the J gene end by 8 bases; junction bases not matched to a gene: 8. Germline CDR1 and CDR2: SEHNR and FQNEAQ (reference sequence).

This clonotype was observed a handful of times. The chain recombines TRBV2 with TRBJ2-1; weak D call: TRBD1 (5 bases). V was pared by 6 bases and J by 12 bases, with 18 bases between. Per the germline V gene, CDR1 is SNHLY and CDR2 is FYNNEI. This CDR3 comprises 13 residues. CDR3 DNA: TGTGCCAGCAGCTTAGCTATGCTCCAGGGGCAGTTCTTC. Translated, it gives CASSLAMLQGQFF.

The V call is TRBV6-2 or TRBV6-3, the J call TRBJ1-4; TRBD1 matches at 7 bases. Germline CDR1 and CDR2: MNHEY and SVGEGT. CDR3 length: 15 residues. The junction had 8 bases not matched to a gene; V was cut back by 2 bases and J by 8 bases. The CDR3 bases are TGTGCCAGCAGTTACGGGAGACAGGGTACCGAAAAACTGTTTTTT. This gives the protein CASSYGRQGTEKLFF.

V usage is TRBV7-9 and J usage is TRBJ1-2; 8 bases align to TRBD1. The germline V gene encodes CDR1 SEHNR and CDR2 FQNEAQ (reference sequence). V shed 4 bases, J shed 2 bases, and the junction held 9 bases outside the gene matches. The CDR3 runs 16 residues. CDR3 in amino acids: CASSSLGQGTNYGYTF. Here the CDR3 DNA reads TGTGCCAGCAGCTCCCTAGGACAGGGTACAAACTATGGCTACACCTTC. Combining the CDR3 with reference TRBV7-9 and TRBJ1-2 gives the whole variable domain DTGVSQNPRHKITKRGQNVTFRCDPISEHNRLYWYRQTLGQGPEFLTYFQNEAQLEKSRLLSDRFSAERPKGSFSTLEIQRTEQGDSAMYLCASSSLGQGTNYGYTFGSGTRLTVV.

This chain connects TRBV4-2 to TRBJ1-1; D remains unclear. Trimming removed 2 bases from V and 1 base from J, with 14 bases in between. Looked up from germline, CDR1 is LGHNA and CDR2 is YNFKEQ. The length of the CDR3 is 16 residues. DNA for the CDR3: TGTGCCAGCAGCCAATCCCCCACAGCGGGGAACACTGAAGCTTTCTTT. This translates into CASSQSPTAGNTEAFF.

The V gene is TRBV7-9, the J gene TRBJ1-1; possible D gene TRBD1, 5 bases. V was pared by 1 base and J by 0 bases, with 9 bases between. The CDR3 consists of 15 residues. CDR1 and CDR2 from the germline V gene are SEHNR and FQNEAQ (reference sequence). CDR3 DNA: TGTGCCAGCAGCTTAGTGACAGCTCTGAACACTGAAGCTTTCTTT. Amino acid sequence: CASSLVTALNTEAFF.

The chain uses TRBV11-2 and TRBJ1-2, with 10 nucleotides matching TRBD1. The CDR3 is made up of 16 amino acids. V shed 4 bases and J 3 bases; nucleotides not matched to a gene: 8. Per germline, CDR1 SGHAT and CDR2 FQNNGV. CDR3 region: CASSSDRDRGHYGYTF. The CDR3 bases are TGTGCCAGCAGCTCCGATCGGGACAGGGGACACTATGGCTACACCTTC. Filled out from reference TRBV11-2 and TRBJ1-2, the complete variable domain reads EAGVAQSPRYKIIEKRQSVAFWCNPISGHATLYWYQQILGQGPKLLIQFQNNGVVDDSQLPKDRFSAERLKGVDSTLKIQPAKLEDSAVYLCASSSDRDRGHYGYTFGSGTRLTVV.

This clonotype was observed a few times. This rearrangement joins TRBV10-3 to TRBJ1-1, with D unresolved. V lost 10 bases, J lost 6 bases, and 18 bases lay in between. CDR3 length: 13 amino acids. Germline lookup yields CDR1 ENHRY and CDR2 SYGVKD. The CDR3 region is CASQNPGSPEAFF. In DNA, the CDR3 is TGTGCCAGCCAAAACCCGGGATCCCCTGAAGCTTTCTTT.

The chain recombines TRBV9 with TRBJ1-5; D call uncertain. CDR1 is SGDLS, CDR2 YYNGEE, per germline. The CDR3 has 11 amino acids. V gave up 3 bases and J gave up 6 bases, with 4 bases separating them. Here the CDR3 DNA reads TGTGCCAGCAGCGGTCCTCAGCCCCAGCATTTT. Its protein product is CASSGPQPQHF.